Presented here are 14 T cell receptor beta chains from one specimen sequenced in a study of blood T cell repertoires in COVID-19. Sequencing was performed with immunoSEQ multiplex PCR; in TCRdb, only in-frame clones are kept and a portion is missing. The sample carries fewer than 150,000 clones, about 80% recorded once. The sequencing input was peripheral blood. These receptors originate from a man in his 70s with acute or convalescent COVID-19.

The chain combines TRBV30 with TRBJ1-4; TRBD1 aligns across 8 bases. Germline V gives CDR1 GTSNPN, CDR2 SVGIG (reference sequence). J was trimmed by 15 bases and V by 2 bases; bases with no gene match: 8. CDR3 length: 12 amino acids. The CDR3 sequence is CAWSPPGQGLFF. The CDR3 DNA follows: TGTGCCTGGAGTCCGCCTGGACAGGGCTTGTTTTTT.

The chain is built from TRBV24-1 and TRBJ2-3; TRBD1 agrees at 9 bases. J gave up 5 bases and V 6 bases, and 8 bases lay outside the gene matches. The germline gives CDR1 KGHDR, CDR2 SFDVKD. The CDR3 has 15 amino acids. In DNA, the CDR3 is TGTGCCACCAGTAAAACAGGGGGCTTAAGAGATACGCAGTATTTT. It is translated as CATSKTGGLRDTQYF.

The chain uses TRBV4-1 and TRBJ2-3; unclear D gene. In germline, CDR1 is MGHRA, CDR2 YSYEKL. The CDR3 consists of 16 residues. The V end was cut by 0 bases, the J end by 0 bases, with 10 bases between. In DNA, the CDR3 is TGCGCCAGCAGCCAAGAGCGGAGCCCTAGCACAGATACGCAGTATTTT. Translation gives CASSQERSPSTDTQYF.

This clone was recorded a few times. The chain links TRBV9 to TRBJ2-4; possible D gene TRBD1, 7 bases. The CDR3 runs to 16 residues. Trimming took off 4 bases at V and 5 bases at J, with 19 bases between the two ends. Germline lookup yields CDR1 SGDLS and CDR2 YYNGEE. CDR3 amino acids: CASSPRGDSSENIQYF. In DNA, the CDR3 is TGTGCCAGCAGCCCCCGCGGGGACAGTTCCGAAAACATTCAGTACTTC. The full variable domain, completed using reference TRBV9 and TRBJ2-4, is DSGVTQTPKHLITATGQRVTLRCSPRSGDLSVYWYQQSLDQGLQFLIQYYNGEERAKGNILERFSAQQFPDLHSELNLSSLELGDSALYFCASSPRGDSSENIQYFGAGTRLSVL.

The CDR3 DNA is TGTGCCAGCAGCTTAAATGGGCCTAGCATTAGACTGGATACGCAGTATTTT. This codes for CASSLNGPSIRLDTQYF. The V and J genes are TRBV7-2 and TRBJ2-3; TRBD2 might be the D (5 bases). This CDR3 is built from 17 residues. The V gene's germline CDR1 is SGHTA and CDR2 FQGNSA. The germline V and J ends were trimmed by 2 bases and 6 bases, with 21 bases remaining between them.

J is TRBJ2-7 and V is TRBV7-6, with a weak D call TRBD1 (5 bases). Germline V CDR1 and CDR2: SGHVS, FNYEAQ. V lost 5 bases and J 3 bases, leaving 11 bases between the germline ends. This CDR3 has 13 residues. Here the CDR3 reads CASSPGQGYEQYF. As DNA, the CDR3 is TGTGCCAGCAGCCCAGGTCAGGGCTACGAGCAGTACTTC.

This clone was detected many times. CDR3 sequence reads: CASSVQQGQDFYEQYF. For the CDR3, the DNA is TGCGCCAGCAGTGTACAACAGGGGCAAGACTTCTACGAGCAGTACTTC. This sequence joins TRBV10-1 and TRBJ2-7; 7 positions agree with TRBD1. V shed 4 bases, J shed 3 bases, and the junction held 12 bases outside the gene matches. The germline gives CDR1 WNHNN, CDR2 SYGVQD (reference sequence). This CDR3 has 16 amino acids.

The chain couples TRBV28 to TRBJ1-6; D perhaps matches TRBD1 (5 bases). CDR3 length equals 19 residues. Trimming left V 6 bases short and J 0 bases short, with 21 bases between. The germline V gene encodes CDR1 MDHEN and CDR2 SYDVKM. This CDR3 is CASRGNRGFWSSYNSPLHF. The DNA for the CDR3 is TGTGCCAGCAGGGGGAATCGGGGGTTTTGGAGCTCCTATAATTCACCCCTCCACTTT.

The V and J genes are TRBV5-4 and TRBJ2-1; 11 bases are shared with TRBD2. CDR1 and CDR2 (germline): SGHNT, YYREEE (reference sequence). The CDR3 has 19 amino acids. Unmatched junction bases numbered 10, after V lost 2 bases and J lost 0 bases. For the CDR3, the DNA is TGTGCCAGCAGCTTCGGGACTAGCGGACTATCAAGCTCCTACAATGAGCAGTTCTTC. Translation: CASSFGTSGLSSSYNEQFF.

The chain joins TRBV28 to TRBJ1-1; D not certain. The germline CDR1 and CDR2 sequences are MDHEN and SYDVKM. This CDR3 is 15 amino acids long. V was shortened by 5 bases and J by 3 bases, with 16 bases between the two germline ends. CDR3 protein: CASSPGGVRDTEAFF. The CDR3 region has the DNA TGTGCCAGCAGTCCCGGAGGAGTCCGGGACACTGAAGCTTTCTTT.

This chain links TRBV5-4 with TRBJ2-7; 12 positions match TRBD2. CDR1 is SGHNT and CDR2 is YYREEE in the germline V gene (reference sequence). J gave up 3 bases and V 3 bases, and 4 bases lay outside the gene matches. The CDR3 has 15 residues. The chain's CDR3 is CASSSWTSGDYEQYF. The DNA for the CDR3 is TGTGCCAGCAGCTCGTGGACTAGCGGGGACTACGAGCAGTACTTC. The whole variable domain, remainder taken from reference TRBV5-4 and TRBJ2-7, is ETGVTQSPTHLIKTRGQQVTLRCSSQSGHNTVSWYQQALGQGPQFIFQYYREEENGRGNFPPRFSGLQFPNYSSELNVNALELDDSALYLCASSSWTSGDYEQYFGPGTRLTVT.

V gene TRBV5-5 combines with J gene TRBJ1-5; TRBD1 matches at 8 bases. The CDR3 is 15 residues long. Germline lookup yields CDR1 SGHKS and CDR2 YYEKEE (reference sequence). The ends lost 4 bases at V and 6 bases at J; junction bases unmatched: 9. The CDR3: CASSLGQGTVQPQHF. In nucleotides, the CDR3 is TGTGCCAGCAGCCTTGGACAGGGAACTGTTCAGCCCCAGCATTTT.

The CDR3 sequence: CASSLGQSHNEQFF. In DNA form, the CDR3 reads TGCGCCAGCAGCTTGGGGCAGTCCCACAATGAGCAGTTCTTC. J is TRBJ2-1 and V is TRBV5-1, with D unclear. From germline, CDR1 is SGHRS and CDR2 YFSETQ. The length of the CDR3 is 14 residues. The ends were cut back, 0 bases at V and 5 bases at J, with 9 bases in the middle.

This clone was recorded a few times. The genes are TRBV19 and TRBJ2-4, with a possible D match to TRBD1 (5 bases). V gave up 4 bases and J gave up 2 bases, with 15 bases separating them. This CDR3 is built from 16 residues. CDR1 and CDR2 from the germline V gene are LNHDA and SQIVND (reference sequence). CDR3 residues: CASSTGQPIPKNIQYF. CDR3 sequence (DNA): TGTGCCAGTAGTACAGGACAACCCATTCCCAAAAACATTCAGTACTTC. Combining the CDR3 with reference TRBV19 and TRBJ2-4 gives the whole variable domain DGGITQSPKYLFRKEGQNVTLSCEQNLNHDAMYWYRQDPGQGLRLIYYSQIVNDFQKGDIAEGYSVSREKKESFPLTVTSAQKNPTAFYLCASSTGQPIPKNIQYFGAGTRLSVL.